This is a list of T cell receptor beta chains from one sample in a study of OX40 agonist ivuxolimab in advanced cancers. Sequenced by immunoSEQ multiplex PCR; TCRdb stores in-frame clones only, minus some. The sample shows roughly 50,000 clones, approximately 90% of them seen only once. The specimen was CD4+ or CD8+ T cells sorted from blood, collected in a trial of the OX40 agonist ivuxolimab. These receptors were obtained from an adult with an advanced solid tumor such as melanoma, head and neck, liver or kidney cancer. Both conserved end residues are part of each CDR3. Fields, in order: D gene, clone size, V gene, J gene, CDR3 DNA, CDR3 protein. D genes are given only for firm matches. Not all rows give a size; the values are once, few, many and, for expanded clones, a class.

d_gene: -; abundance: -; v_gene: TRBV25-1; j_gene: TRBJ1-1; CDR3nt: TGTGCCAGCTGTGTTGCGGGGGGCACTGAAGCTTTCTTT; CDR3aa: CASCVAGGTEAFF
d_gene: -; abundance: -; v_gene: TRBV27; j_gene: TRBJ1-2; CDR3nt: TGTGCCAGCAGTTTAAACTCAGGGTCCGGCTATGGCTACACCTTC; CDR3aa: CASSLNSGSGYGYTF
d_gene: -; abundance: -; v_gene: TRBV28; j_gene: TRBJ1-1; CDR3nt: TGTGCCAGCAGTTTAAGAGGGGTGCTGAACACTGAAGCTTTCTTT; CDR3aa: CASSLRGVLNTEAFF
d_gene: -; abundance: -; v_gene: TRBV27; j_gene: TRBJ1-5; CDR3nt: TGTGCCAGCAGCCTCGGAATGTATCAGCCCCAGCATTTT; CDR3aa: CASSLGMYQPQHF
d_gene: TRBD2; abundance: -; v_gene: TRBV4-1; j_gene: TRBJ2-2; CDR3nt: TGCGCCAGCAGCCAGGGACTAGCGGGAGGGCCCGCCGGGGAGCTGTTTTTT; CDR3aa: CASSQGLAGGPAGELFF
d_gene: -; abundance: -; v_gene: TRBV6-5; j_gene: TRBJ1-1; CDR3nt: TGTGCCAGCAGCGCAACGACAGCGAACACTGAAGCTTTCTTT; CDR3aa: CASSATTANTEAFF
d_gene: -; abundance: -; v_gene: TRBV27; j_gene: TRBJ1-1; CDR3nt: TGTGCCAGCAGTTCGACGCTTGTAGAAACTGAAGCTTTCTTT; CDR3aa: CASSSTLVETEAFF
d_gene: -; abundance: -; v_gene: TRBV13; j_gene: TRBJ1-1; CDR3nt: TGTGCCAGCAGCGTGGACGGTTGGGCAGTCACTGAAGCTTTCTTT; CDR3aa: CASSVDGWAVTEAFF
d_gene: -; abundance: -; v_gene: TRBV27; j_gene: TRBJ1-4; CDR3nt: TGTGCCAGCAGTTCGGGACTATTGAATGAAAAACTGTTTTTT; CDR3aa: CASSSGLLNEKLFF
d_gene: -; abundance: -; v_gene: TRBV4-3; j_gene: TRBJ1-4; CDR3nt: TGCGCCAGCAGCCACAACTATGCAACTAATGAAAAACTGTTTTTT; CDR3aa: CASSHNYATNEKLFF
d_gene: -; abundance: -; v_gene: TRBV6-5; j_gene: TRBJ1-4; CDR3nt: TGTGCCAGCAGACCTTATAGATCAACTAATGAAAAACTGTTTTTT; CDR3aa: CASRPYRSTNEKLFF
d_gene: -; abundance: once; v_gene: TRBV4-2; j_gene: TRBJ2-7; CDR3nt: TGTGCCAGCAGCCCCAACTCCTACGAGCAGTACTTC; CDR3aa: CASSPNSYEQYF
d_gene: -; abundance: -; v_gene: TRBV27; j_gene: TRBJ1-1; CDR3nt: TGTGCCAGCAGTTTTGAGGGGATGAACACTGAAGCTTTCTTT; CDR3aa: CASSFEGMNTEAFF
d_gene: -; abundance: -; v_gene: TRBV4-2; j_gene: TRBJ1-1; CDR3nt: TGTGCCAGCAGCCCGTTTTTAGGACAGACGAACACTGAAGCTTTCTTT; CDR3aa: CASSPFLGQTNTEAFF
d_gene: -; abundance: -; v_gene: TRBV27; j_gene: TRBJ2-6; CDR3nt: TGTGCCAGCAGTTACTTCCCAAGTGGGGCCAACGTCCTGACTTTC; CDR3aa: CASSYFPSGANVLTF
d_gene: -; abundance: -; v_gene: TRBV27; j_gene: TRBJ2-2; CDR3nt: TGTGCCAGCAGTTACAAACCCACCGGGGAGCTGTTTTTT; CDR3aa: CASSYKPTGELFF
d_gene: -; abundance: -; v_gene: TRBV27; j_gene: TRBJ1-5; CDR3nt: TGTGCCAGCAGCCCCACGTCTGCTTGGCCCCAGCATTTT; CDR3aa: CASSPTSAWPQHF
d_gene: TRBD1; abundance: -; v_gene: TRBV4-2; j_gene: TRBJ2-1; CDR3nt: TGTGCCAGCAGCCAAGCAGGGGGCCTCGAGCAGTTCTTC; CDR3aa: CASSQAGGLEQFF
d_gene: TRBD1; abundance: -; v_gene: TRBV6-4; j_gene: TRBJ2-2; CDR3nt: TGTGCCAGCAGCCCACAGGGGGCTGACACCGGGGAGCTGTTTTTT; CDR3aa: CASSPQGADTGELFF
d_gene: -; abundance: -; v_gene: TRBV7-2; j_gene: TRBJ1-1; CDR3nt: TGTGCCAGCAGCTTTGGTGTCCTGAACACTGAAGCTTTCTTT; CDR3aa: CASSFGVLNTEAFF
d_gene: -; abundance: few; v_gene: TRBV7-9; j_gene: TRBJ2-7; CDR3nt: TGTGCCAGCAGCTCCCCGGGACGGCACTACGAGCAGTACTTC; CDR3aa: CASSSPGRHYEQYF
d_gene: TRBD1; abundance: -; v_gene: TRBV19; j_gene: TRBJ1-1; CDR3nt: TGTGCCAGTAGTATAGATCAAACAAACAGGGGGTTTTACGACACTGAAGCTTTCTTT; CDR3aa: CASSIDQTNRGFYDTEAFF
d_gene: TRBD2; abundance: -; v_gene: TRBV5-1; j_gene: TRBJ2-2; CDR3nt: TGCGCCAGCAGCTTCGGGACTAGCGGGGGAGGTATCGGGGAGCTGTTTTTT; CDR3aa: CASSFGTSGGGIGELFF
d_gene: -; abundance: -; v_gene: TRBV15; j_gene: TRBJ2-1; CDR3nt: TGTGCCACCAGCAGAGCCCGAGGACTTCCCTTCTACAATGAGCAGTTCTTC; CDR3aa: CATSRARGLPFYNEQFF
d_gene: TRBD1; abundance: -; v_gene: TRBV2; j_gene: TRBJ1-4; CDR3nt: TGTGCCAGCAGTGAATTAGGACAGGGGATTAATGAAAAACTGTTTTTT; CDR3aa: CASSELGQGINEKLFF
d_gene: TRBD2; abundance: once; v_gene: TRBV7-6; j_gene: TRBJ2-1; CDR3nt: TGTGCCAGCAGCTTACTCGAGTATAGCGGGAGTTATGAGCAGTTCTTC; CDR3aa: CASSLLEYSGSYEQFF
d_gene: TRBD2; abundance: -; v_gene: TRBV27; j_gene: TRBJ2-7; CDR3nt: TGTGCCAGCAGCCCTAGCGGTTGGGACGAGCAGTACTTC; CDR3aa: CASSPSGWDEQYF
d_gene: TRBD2; abundance: -; v_gene: TRBV5-8; j_gene: TRBJ2-1; CDR3nt: TGTGCCAGCAGTTATAGCGGGACTTACAATGAGCAGTTCTTC; CDR3aa: CASSYSGTYNEQFF
d_gene: -; abundance: -; v_gene: TRBV13; j_gene: TRBJ2-3; CDR3nt: TGTGCCAGCAGCCAGAGGACAGATACGCAGTATTTT; CDR3aa: CASSQRTDTQYF
d_gene: -; abundance: few; v_gene: TRBV27; j_gene: TRBJ1-5; CDR3nt: TGTGCCAGCAGTTGGGGACTCGGTCAGCCCCAGCATTTT; CDR3aa: CASSWGLGQPQHF
d_gene: -; abundance: -; v_gene: TRBV11-3; j_gene: TRBJ2-2; CDR3nt: TGTGCCAGCAGCCTAGGGGGGGGCCGCGGCACCGGGGAGCTGTTTTTT; CDR3aa: CASSLGGGRGTGELFF
d_gene: TRBD1; abundance: -; v_gene: TRBV7-9; j_gene: TRBJ1-3; CDR3nt: TGTGCCAGCAGCCCACCTTTGCGGGACAGTAGAAACACCATATATTTT; CDR3aa: CASSPPLRDSRNTIYF
d_gene: -; abundance: once; v_gene: TRBV29-1; j_gene: TRBJ2-3; CDR3nt: TGCAGCGTGATAGGCCCCGGGACAGATACGCAGTATTTT; CDR3aa: CSVIGPGTDTQYF
d_gene: TRBD2; abundance: -; v_gene: TRBV27; j_gene: TRBJ2-7; CDR3nt: TGTGCCAGCAGTTTATATCAGGGAGGGTACGAGCAGTACTTC; CDR3aa: CASSLYQGGYEQYF
d_gene: TRBD2; abundance: -; v_gene: TRBV5-4; j_gene: TRBJ2-1; CDR3nt: TGTGCCAGCAGCTTGGTGGCTAGCGGGACCTACAATGAGCAGTTCTTC; CDR3aa: CASSLVASGTYNEQFF
d_gene: -; abundance: -; v_gene: TRBV7-9; j_gene: TRBJ2-2; CDR3nt: TGTGCCAGCAGCGAATCGACAGGGAGGCCCGGGGAGCTGTTTTTT; CDR3aa: CASSESTGRPGELFF
d_gene: -; abundance: -; v_gene: TRBV27; j_gene: TRBJ1-5; CDR3nt: TGTGCCAGCAGTCAAATGTCAGGTATCAATCAGCCCCAGCATTTT; CDR3aa: CASSQMSGINQPQHF
d_gene: TRBD1; abundance: -; v_gene: TRBV6-6; j_gene: TRBJ2-7; CDR3nt: TGTGCCAGCAGTTCCCCGGACAGGGGGTTCTACGAGCAGTACTTC; CDR3aa: CASSSPDRGFYEQYF
d_gene: -; abundance: -; v_gene: TRBV5-8; j_gene: TRBJ2-5; CDR3nt: TGTGCCAGCAGCTTGGGGTACGGACAAGAGACCCAGTACTTC; CDR3aa: CASSLGYGQETQYF
d_gene: -; abundance: -; v_gene: TRBV4-2; j_gene: TRBJ1-2; CDR3nt: TGTGCCAGCAGCCAAGGAAGGGTCGAGGGGCGGAATGGCTACACCTTC; CDR3aa: CASSQGRVEGRNGYTF
d_gene: -; abundance: -; v_gene: TRBV9; j_gene: TRBJ2-7; CDR3nt: TGTGCCAGCAGCGGGAACTCCTACGAGCAGTACTTC; CDR3aa: CASSGNSYEQYF
d_gene: TRBD2; abundance: -; v_gene: TRBV7-8; j_gene: TRBJ2-2; CDR3nt: TGTGCCAGCAGCTTTATCAGCGGGGGGGAGACCGGGGAGCTGTTTTTT; CDR3aa: CASSFISGGETGELFF
d_gene: TRBD2; abundance: -; v_gene: TRBV29-1; j_gene: TRBJ2-7; CDR3nt: TGCAGCGTTGAAGGGGCTAGCGGATACAGAATAGGGGAGCAGTACTTC; CDR3aa: CSVEGASGYRIGEQYF